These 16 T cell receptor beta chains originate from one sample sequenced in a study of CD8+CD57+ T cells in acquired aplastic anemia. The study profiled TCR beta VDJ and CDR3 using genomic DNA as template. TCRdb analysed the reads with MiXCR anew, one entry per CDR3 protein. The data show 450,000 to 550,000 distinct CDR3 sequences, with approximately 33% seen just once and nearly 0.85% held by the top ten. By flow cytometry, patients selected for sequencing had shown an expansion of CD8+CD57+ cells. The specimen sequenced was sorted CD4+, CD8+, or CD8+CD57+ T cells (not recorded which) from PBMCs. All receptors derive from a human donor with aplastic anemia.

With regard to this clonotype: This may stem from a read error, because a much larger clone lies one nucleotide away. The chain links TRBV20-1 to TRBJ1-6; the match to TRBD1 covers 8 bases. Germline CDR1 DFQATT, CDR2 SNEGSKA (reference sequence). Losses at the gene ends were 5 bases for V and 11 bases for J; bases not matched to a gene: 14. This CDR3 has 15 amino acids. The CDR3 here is CSAGPDRDVYPPLHF. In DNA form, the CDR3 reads TGCAGTGCTGGCCCGGACAGGGACGTTTATCCACCCCTCCACTTT.

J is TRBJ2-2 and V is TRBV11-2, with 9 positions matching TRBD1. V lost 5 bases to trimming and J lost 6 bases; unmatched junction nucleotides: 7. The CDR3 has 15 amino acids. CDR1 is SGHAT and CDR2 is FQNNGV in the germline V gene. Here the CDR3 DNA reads TGTGCCAGCAGCCGGAGACAGGGGGTAGCCGGGGAGCTGTTTTTT. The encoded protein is CASSRRQGVAGELFF. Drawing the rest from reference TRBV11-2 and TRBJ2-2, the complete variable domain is EAGVAQSPRYKIIEKRQSVAFWCNPISGHATLYWYQQILGQGPKLLIQFQNNGVVDDSQLPKDRFSAERLKGVDSTLKIQPAKLEDSAVYLCASSRRQGVAGELFFGEGSRLTVL.

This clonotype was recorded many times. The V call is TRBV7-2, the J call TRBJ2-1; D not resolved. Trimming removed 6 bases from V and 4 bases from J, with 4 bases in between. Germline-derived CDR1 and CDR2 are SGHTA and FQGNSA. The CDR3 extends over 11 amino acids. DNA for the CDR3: TGTGCCAGCAGACCTTACAATGAGCAGTTCTTC. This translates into CASRPYNEQFF. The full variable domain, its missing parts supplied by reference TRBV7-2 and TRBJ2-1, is GAGVSQSPSNKVTEKGKDVELRCDPISGHTALYWYRQSLGQGLEFLIYFQGNSAPDKSGLPSDRFSAERTGGSVSTLTIQRTQQEDSAVYLCASRPYNEQFFGPGTRLTVL.

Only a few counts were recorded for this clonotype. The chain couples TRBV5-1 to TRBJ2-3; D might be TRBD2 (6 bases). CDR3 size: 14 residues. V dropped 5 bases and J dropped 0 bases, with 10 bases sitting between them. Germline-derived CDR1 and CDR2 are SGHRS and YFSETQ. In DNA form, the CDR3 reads TGCGCCAGCAGTTACGGGACTAGCACAGATACGCAGTATTTT. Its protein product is CASSYGTSTDTQYF.

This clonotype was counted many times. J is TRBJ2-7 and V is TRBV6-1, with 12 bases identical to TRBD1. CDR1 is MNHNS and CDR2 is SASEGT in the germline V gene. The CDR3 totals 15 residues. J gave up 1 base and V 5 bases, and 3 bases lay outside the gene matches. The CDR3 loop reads CASSSGQGASYEQYF. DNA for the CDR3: TGTGCCAGCAGTTCGGGACAGGGGGCGTCCTACGAGCAGTACTTC.

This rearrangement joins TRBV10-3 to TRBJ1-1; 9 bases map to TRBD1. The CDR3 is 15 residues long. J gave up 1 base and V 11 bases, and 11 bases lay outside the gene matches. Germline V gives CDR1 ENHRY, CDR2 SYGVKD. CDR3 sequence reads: CALTEGDRENTEAFF. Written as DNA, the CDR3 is TGTGCCCTCACAGAAGGGGACAGGGAGAACACTGAAGCTTTCTTT.

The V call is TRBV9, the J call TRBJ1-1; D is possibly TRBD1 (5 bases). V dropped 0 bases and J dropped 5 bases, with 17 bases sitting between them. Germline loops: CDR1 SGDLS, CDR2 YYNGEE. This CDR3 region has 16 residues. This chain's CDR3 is CASSVVSQAAFTEAFF. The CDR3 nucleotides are TGTGCCAGCAGCGTAGTTTCACAGGCAGCTTTTACTGAAGCTTTCTTT. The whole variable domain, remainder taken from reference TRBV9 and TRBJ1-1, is DSGVTQTPKHLITATGQRVTLRCSPRSGDLSVYWYQQSLDQGLQFLIQYYNGEERAKGNILERFSAQQFPDLHSELNLSSLELGDSALYFCASSVVSQAAFTEAFFGQGTRLTVV.

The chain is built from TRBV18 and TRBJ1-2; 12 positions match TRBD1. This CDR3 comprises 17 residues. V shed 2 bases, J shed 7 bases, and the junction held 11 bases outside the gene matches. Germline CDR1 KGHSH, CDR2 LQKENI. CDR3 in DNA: TGTGCCAGCTCACCAACCGGCCCGGGACAGGGGGCGTTTGGCTACACCTTC. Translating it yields CASSPTGPGQGAFGYTF.

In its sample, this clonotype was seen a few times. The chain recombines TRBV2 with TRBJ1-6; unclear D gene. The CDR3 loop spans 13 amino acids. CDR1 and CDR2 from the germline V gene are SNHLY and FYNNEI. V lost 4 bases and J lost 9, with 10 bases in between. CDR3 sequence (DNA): TGTGCCAGCAGTGCTGGTACGGGTTCACCCCTCCACTTT. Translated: CASSAGTGSPLHF. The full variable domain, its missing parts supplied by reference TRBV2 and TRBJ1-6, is EPEVTQTPSHQVTQMGQEVILRCVPISNHLYFYWYRQILGQKVEFLVSFYNNEISEKSEIFDDQFSVERPDGSNFTLKIRSTKLEDSAMYFCASSAGTGSPLHFGNGTRLTVT.

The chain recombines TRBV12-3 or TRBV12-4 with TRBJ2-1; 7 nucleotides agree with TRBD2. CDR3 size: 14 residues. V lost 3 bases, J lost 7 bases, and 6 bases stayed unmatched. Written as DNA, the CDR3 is TGTGCCAGCAGTTTGTGGGAGGGGCGAAATGAGCAGTTCTTC. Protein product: CASSLWEGRNEQFF.

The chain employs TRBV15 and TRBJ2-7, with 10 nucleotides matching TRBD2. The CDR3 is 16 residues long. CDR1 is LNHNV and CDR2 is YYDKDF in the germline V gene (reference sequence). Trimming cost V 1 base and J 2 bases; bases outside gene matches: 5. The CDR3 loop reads CATSRGRTSGTYEQYF. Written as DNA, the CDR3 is TGTGCCACCAGCAGAGGGCGGACTAGCGGTACCTACGAGCAGTACTTC.

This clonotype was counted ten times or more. The CDR3 spells CSARGRSNTEAFF. CDR3 coding DNA: TGCAGCGCCAGGGGCAGATCGAACACTGAAGCTTTCTTT. The chain carries TRBV29-1 and TRBJ1-1; TRBD1 is a possible D gene (6 bases). Germline CDR1 is SQVTM and CDR2 is ANQGSEA. Trimming left V 7 bases short and J 1 base short, with 13 bases between. The CDR3 is made up of 13 amino acids.

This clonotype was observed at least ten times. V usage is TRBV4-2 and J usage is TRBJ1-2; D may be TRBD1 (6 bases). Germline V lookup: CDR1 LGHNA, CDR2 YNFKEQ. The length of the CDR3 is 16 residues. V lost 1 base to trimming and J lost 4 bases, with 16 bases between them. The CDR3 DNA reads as TGTGCCAGCAGCCAAGGTTGGGCAGGGGAGGCCTATGGCTACACCTTC. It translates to CASSQGWAGEAYGYTF.

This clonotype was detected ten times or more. CDR3 nucleotide sequence: TGTGCCAGTAGTTGGGCAGATAACTATGGCTACACCTTC. As protein: CASSWADNYGYTF. The chain is built from TRBV19 and TRBJ1-2; D is unclear. The V and J ends lost 5 bases and 1 base respectively, with 8 bases between them. The CDR3 is 13 amino acids. Germline CDR1 and CDR2: LNHDA and SQIVND (reference sequence).

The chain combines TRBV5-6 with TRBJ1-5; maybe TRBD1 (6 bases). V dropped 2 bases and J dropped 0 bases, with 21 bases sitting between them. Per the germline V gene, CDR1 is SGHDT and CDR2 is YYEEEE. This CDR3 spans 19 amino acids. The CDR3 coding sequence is TGTGCCAGCAGCTTAACCCCCGGGACAACCGGGGATAGCAATCAGCCCCAGCATTTT. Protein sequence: CASSLTPGTTGDSNQPQHF.

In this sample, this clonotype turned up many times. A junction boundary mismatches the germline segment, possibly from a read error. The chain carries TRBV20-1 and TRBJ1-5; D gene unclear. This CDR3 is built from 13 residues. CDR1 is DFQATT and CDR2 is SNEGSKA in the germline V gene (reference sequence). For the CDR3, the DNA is TGCAGTGCGAGAGCCGAGAGCAATCAGCCCCAGCATTTT. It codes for CSARAESNQPQHF.